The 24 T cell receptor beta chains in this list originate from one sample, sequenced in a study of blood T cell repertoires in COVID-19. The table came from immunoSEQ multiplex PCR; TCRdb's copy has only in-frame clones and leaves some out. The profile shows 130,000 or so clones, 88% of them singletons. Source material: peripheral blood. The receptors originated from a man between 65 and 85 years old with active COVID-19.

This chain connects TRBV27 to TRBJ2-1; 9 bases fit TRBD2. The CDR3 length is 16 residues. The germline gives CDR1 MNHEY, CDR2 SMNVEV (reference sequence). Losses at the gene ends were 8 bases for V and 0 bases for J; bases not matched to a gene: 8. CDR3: CASSRSSGSSYNEQFF. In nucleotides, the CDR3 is TGTGCCAGCTCACGCAGTAGCGGGAGCTCCTACAATGAGCAGTTCTTC.

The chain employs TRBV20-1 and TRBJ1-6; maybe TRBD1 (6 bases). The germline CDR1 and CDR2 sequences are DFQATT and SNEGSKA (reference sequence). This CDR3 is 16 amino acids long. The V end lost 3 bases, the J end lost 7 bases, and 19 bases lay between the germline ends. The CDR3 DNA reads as TGCAGTGCTAGTGGGGTCAAGGGGGAAAGGAATTCACCCCTCCACTTT. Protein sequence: CSASGVKGERNSPLHF.

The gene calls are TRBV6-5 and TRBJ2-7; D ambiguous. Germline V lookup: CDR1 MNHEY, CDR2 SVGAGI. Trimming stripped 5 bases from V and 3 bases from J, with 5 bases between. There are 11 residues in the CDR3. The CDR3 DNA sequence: TGTGCCAGCAGTAATTACTACGAGCAGTACTTC. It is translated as CASSNYYEQYF.

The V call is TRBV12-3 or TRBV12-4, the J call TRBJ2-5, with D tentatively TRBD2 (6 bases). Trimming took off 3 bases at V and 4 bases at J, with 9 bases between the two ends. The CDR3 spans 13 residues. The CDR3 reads CASSFGGSETQYF. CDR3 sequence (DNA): TGTGCCAGCAGTTTCGGGGGATCAGAGACCCAGTACTTC.

CDR3 coding DNA: TGTGCCAGCAGCTTGATCGCAGATACGCAGTATTTT. Translating gives CASSLIADTQYF. This chain joins TRBV5-6 and TRBJ2-3; D gene ambiguous. This CDR3 spans 12 amino acids. The germline V and J ends were trimmed by 1 base and 4 bases, with 4 bases remaining between them. Germline values: CDR1 SGHDT, CDR2 YYEEEE.

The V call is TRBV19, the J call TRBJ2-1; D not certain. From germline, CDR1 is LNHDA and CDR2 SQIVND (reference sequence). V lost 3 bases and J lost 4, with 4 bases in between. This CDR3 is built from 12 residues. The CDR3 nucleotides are TGTGCCAGTAGTATTTCGTACAATGAGCAGTTCTTC. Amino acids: CASSISYNEQFF.

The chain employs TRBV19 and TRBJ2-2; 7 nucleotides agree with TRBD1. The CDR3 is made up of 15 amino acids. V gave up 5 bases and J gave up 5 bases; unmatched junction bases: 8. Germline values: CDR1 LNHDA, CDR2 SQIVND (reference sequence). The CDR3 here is CASSWRQGRTGELFF. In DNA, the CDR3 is TGTGCCAGTAGTTGGAGACAGGGAAGAACCGGGGAGCTGTTTTTT.

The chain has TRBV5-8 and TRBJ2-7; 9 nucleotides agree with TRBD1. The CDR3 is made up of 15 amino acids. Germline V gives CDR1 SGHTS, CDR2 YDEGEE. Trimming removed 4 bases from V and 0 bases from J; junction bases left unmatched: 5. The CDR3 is CASSPRDRASYEQYF. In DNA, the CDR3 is TGTGCCAGCAGCCCCCGGGACAGGGCCTCCTACGAGCAGTACTTC.

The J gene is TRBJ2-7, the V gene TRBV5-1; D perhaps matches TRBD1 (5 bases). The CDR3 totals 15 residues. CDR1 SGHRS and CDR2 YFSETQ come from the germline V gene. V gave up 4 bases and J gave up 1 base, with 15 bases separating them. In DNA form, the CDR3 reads TGCGCCAGCAGCCCCCAAGGTAGGGGATCCTACGAGCAGTACTTC. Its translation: CASSPQGRGSYEQYF.

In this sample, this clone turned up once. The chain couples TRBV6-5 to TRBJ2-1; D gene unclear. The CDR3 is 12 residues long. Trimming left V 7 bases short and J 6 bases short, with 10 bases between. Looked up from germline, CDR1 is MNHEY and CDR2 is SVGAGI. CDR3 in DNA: TGTGCCAGCAAGGCTAGTGGCAATGAGCAGTTCTTC. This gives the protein CASKASGNEQFF.

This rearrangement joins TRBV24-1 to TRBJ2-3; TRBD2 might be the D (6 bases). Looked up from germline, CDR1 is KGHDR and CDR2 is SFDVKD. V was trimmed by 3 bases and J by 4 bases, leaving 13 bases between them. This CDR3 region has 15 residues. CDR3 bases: TGTGCCACCAGTGATCCGGGACTCCCCCCAGATACGCAGTATTTT. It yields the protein CATSDPGLPPDTQYF.

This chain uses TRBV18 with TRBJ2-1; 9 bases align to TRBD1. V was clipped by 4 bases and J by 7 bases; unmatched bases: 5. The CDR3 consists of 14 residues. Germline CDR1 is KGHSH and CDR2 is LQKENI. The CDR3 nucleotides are TGTGCCAGCTCACAGGGACAGGGTATGAATGAGCAGTTCTTC. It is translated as CASSQGQGMNEQFF.

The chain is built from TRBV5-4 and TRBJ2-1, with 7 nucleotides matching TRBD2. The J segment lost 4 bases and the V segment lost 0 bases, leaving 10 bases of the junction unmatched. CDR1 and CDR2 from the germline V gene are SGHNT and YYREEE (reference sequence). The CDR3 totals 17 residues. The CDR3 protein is CASSLVKRDPRYNEQFF. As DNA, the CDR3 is TGTGCCAGCAGCTTGGTAAAGCGGGATCCGCGTTACAATGAGCAGTTCTTC.

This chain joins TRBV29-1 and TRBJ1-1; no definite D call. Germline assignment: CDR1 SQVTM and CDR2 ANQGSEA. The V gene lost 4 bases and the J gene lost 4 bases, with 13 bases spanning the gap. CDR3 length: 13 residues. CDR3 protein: CSVVSEPITEAFF. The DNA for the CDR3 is TGCAGCGTTGTTTCTGAGCCGATCACTGAAGCTTTCTTT.

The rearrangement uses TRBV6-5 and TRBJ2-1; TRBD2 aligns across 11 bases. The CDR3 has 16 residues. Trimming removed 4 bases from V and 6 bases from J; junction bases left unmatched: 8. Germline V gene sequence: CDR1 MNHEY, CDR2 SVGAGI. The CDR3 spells CASSFLAGGPGNEQFF. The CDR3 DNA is TGTGCCAGCAGTTTTTTAGCGGGAGGGCCCGGCAATGAGCAGTTCTTC.

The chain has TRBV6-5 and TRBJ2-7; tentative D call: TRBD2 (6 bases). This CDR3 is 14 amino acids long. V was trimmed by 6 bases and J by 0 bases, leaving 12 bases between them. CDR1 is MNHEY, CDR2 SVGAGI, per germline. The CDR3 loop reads CASSWDFSSYEQYF. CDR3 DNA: TGTGCCAGCAGCTGGGACTTCAGCTCCTACGAGCAGTACTTC.

The CDR3 is CASSVLAGGFETQYF. As DNA, the CDR3 is TGTGCCAGCAGCGTATTGGCGGGAGGGTTCGAGACCCAGTACTTC. This chain joins TRBV9 and TRBJ2-5, with 9 bases matching TRBD2. The V and J ends lost 1 base and 5 bases, in that order; junction bases with no gene match: 6. The CDR3 consists of 15 residues. Germline V gene sequence: CDR1 SGDLS, CDR2 YYNGEE.

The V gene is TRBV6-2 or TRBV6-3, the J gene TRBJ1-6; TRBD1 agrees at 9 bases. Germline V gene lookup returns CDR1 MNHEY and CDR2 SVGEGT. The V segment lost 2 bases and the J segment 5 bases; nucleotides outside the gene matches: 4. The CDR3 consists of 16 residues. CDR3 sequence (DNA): TGTGCCAGCAGTTACCGGACAGGGGCCGATAATTCACCCCTCCACTTT. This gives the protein CASSYRTGADNSPLHF.

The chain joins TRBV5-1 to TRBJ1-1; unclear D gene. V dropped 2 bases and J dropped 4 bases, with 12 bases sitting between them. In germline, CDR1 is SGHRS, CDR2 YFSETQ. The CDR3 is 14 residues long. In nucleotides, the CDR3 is TGCGCCAGCAGCTTTACGGACTTGGGCACTGAAGCTTTCTTT. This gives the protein CASSFTDLGTEAFF.

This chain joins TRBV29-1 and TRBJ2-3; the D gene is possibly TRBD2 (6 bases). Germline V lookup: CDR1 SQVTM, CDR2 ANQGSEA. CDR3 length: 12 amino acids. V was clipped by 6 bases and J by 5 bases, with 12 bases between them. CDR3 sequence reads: CSVWEAVDTQYF. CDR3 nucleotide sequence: TGCAGCGTCTGGGAGGCAGTAGATACGCAGTATTTT.

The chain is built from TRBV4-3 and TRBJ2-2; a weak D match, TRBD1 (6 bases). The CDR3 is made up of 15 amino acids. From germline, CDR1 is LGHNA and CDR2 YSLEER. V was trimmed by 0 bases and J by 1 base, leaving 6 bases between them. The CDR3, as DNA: TGCGCCAGCAGCCAAGACAGGGGGAACACCGGGGAGCTGTTTTTT. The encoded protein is CASSQDRGNTGELFF.

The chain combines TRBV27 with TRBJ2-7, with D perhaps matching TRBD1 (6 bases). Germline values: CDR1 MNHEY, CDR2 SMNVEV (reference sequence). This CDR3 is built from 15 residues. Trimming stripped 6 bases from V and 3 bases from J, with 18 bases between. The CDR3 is CASSLLGTRIYEQYF. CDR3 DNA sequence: TGTGCCAGCAGCCTTCTCGGGACACGGATCTACGAGCAGTACTTC.

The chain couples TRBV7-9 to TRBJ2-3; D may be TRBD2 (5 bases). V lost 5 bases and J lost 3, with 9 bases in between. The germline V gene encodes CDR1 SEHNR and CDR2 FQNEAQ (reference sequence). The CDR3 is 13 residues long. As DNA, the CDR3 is TGTGCCAGCAGCCCGGGGAAGACAGATACGCAGTATTTT. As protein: CASSPGKTDTQYF.

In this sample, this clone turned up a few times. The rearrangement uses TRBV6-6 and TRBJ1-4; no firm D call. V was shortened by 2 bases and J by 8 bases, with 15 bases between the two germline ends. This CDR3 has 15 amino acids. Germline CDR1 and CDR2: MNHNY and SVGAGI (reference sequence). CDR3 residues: CASSYRPVSGEKLFF. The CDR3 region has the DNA TGTGCCAGCAGTTACAGGCCGGTTAGCGGGGAAAAACTGTTTTTT.